This T cell receptor (beta chain) was sequenced during a study of blood T cell repertoires in COVID-19 (dated by TCRdb to 2018 to 2021). Notes on the research overall: Collaborator samples came from the United States, Italy and Spain and covered acute and convalescent phases of COVID-19. The repertoires were released in a freely available public database meant as a resource for research on the immune response to SARS-CoV-2. The material from the prospective study consisted of cDNA or gDNA derived from T cells, B-cell-depleted T cells, or PBMCs. Nearly every sample came with metadata listing a de-identified subject ID, COVID-19 status, age in years and sex. Where HLA class I and class II types were available, the types were taken from metadata supplied by the sample provider, not from assay-based typing. Samples came from the ongoing ImmuneRACE study (first 160 participants) plus 1,254 subjects from 6 global collaborators. Subjects who had been exposed to COVID-19, were actively infected with it, or had recovered from it provided the deeply sampled blood TCRbeta repertoires that made up the dataset. Overall study outcomes, separate from this receptor: The quantity of clinical and demographic metadata differed by source and by participant and was supplied without curation.

In the case of this clone: The specificity of this receptor is unknown. Base qualities were left out, and no much larger clone turns up one base away.

The immunoSEQ Assay, a bias-controlled multiplex PCR, was used to amplify TCRbeta CDR3 regions from genomic DNA. In the original analysis: The number of nucleated cells in each sample was estimated by amplification of reference gene primers within the assay. To quantify the absolute abundance of each unique TCRbeta CDR3 rearrangement, sequence reads were collapsed and filtered. For each sample, productive Simpson clonality was calculated by taking the square root of Simpson's diversity index across productive rearrangements. Imported from immuneACCESS, the table was reduced by TCRdb to in-frame sequences with V and J called. These copies leave out some clones; in studies compared against another copy, an unresolved V gene accounts for under half, and the cause of the remainder is not known. V and J calls and clone size come straight from that table; D and trimming were deduced from the DNA. The sample has 110,000 or so clones on record, about 90% of them singletons. Together, the top ten hold 7.7% of the sample.

Whole blood was collected in K2EDTA tubes by collaborating institutions according to the institutions' own protocols. For TCRbeta analysis, collaborators shipped samples in one of three forms: frozen whole blood, isolated PBMCs, or DNA extracted from either of those sample types. This sequence was found in a human donor in a cohort sampled during active COVID-19. The specimen was peripheral blood.

The nucleotides read TGTGCCAGCAGTCCTCAGGGGGCGTCTGGTGAAGCTTTCTTT. Its protein is CASSPQGASGEAFF. This chain is built from TRBV6-4 and TRBJ1-1; 8 bases in the middle match TRBD1. The CDR3 numbers 14 residues from cysteine through phenylalanine. Here the CDR3 DNA is all that survives: 42 bases in frame from base 1. Trimming leaves V shorter by 5 bases and J shorter by 7 bases, with the junction holding 9 bases beyond the gene matches. From the germline V gene, CDR1 is MRHNA and CDR2 is SNTAGT.